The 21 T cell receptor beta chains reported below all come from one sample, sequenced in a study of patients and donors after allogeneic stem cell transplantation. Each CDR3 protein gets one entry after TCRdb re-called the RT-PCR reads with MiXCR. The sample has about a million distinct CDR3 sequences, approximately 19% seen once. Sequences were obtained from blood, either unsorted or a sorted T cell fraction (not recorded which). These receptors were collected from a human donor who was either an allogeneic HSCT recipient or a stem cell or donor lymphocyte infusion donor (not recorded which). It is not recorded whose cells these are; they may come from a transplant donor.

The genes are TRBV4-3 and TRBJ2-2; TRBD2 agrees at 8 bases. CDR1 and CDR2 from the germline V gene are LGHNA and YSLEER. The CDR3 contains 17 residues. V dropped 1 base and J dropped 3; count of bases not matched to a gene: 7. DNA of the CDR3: TGCGCCAGCAGCCAAGGCCGGGGTAGCGGGGACACCGGGGAGCTGTTTTTT. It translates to CASSQGRGSGDTGELFF.

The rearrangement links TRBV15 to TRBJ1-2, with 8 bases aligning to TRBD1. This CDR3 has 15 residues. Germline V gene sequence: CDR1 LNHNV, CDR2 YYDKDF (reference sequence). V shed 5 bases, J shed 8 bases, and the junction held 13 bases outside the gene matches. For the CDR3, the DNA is TGTGCCACCAGCCGTAAATCAGGGGGCGCCGGGGGCTACACCTTC. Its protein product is CATSRKSGGAGGYTF.

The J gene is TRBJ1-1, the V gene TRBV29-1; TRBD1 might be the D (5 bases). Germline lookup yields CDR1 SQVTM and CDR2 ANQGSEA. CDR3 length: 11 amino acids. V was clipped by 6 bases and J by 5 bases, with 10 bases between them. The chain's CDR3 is CSVVGVTEAFF. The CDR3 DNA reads TGCAGCGTGGTAGGGGTTACTGAAGCTTTCTTT.

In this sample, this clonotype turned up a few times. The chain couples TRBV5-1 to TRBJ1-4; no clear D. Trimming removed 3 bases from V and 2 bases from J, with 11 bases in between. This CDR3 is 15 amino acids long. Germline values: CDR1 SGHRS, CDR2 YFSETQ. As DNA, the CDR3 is TGCGCCAGCAGCTCCTCAATTTCTACTAATGAAAAACTGTTTTTT. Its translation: CASSSSISTNEKLFF.

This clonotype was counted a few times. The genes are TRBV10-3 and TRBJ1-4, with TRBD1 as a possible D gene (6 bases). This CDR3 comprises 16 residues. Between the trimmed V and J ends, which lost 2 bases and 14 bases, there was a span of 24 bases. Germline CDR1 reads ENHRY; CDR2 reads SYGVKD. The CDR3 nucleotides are TGTGCCATCAGTGAGAGAGAACAGGGACCCTTTGTAGAGCTGTTTTTT. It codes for CAISEREQGPFVELFF.

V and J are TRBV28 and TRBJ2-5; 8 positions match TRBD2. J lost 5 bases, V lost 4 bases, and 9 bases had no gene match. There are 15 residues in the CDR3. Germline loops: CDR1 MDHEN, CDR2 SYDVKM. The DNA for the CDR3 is TGTGCCAGCAGTTCCCAGCGGGAGATGCAGGAGACCCAGTACTTC. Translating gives CASSSQREMQETQYF.

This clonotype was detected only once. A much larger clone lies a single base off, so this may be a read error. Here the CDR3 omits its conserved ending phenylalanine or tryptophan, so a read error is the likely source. The CDR3: CASKVQTNTHTDTQYS. Written as DNA, the CDR3 is TGTGCCAGCAAAGTTCAGACCAATACACACACAGATACGCAGTATTCT. V is TRBV12-3 or TRBV12-4 and J is TRBJ2-3, with D unclear. CDR3 length equals 16 residues. V lost 7 bases, J lost 2 bases, and 19 bases lay in between.

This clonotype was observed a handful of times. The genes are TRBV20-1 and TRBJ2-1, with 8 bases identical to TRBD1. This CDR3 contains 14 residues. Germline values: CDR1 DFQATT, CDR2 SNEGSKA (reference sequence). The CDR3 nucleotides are TGCAGCGCCGAAACAGGGGGGCTCTACAATGAGCAGTTCTTC. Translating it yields CSAETGGLYNEQFF.

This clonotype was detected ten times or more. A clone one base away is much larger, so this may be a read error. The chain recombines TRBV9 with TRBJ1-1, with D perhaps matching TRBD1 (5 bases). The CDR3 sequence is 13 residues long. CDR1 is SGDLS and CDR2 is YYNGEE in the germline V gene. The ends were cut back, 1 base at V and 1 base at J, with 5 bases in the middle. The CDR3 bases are TGTGCCAGCAGCGTAAGGGGGAACACTGAAGCTTTCTTT. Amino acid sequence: CASSVRGNTEAFF.

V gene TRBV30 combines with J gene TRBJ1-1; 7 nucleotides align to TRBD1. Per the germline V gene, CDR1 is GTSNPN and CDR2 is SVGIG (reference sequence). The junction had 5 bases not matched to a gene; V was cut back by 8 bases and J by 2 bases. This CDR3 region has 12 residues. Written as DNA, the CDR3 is TGTGCCGGGCACAGGGGAAACACTGAAGCTTTCTTT. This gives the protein CAGHRGNTEAFF.

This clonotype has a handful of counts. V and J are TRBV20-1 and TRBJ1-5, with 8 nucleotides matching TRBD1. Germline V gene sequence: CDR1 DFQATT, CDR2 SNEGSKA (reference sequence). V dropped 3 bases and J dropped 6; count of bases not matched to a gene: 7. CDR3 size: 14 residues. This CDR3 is CSASRRTGTQPQHF. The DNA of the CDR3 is TGCAGTGCTAGCCGGAGGACAGGGACTCAGCCCCAGCATTTT.

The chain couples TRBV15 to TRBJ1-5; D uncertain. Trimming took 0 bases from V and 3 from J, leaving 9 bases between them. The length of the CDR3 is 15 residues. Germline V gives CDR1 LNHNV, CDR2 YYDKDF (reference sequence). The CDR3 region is CATSRDRSYNQPQHF. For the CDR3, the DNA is TGTGCCACCAGCAGAGATCGAAGCTACAATCAGCCCCAGCATTTT.

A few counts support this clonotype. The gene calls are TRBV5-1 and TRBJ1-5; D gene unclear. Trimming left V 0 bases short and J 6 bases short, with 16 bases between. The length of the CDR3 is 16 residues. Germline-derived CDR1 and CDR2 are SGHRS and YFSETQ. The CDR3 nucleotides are TGCGCCAGCAGCTTGGATCCTCTCTCGGGGATTCAGCCCCAGCATTTT. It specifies CASSLDPLSGIQPQHF. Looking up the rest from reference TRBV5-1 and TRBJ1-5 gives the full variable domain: KAGVTQTPRYLIKTRGQQVTLSCSPISGHRSVSWYQQTPGQGLQFLFEYFSETQRNKGNFPGRFSGRQFSNSRSEMNVSTLELGDSALYLCASSLDPLSGIQPQHFGDGTRLSIL.

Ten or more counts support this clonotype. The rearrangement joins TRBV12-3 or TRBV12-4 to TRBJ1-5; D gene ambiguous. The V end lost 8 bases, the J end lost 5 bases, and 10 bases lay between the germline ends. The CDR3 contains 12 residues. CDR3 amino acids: CASSTGDQPQHF. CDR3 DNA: TGTGCCAGCTCGACTGGAGATCAGCCCCAGCATTTT.

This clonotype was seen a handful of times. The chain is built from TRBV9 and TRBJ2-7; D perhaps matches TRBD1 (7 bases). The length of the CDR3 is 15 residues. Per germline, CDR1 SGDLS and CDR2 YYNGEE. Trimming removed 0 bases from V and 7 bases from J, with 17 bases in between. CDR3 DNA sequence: TGTGCCAGCAGCGTAGACCAGGGGGGTAGCGGAGAGCAGTACTTC. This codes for CASSVDQGGSGEQYF.

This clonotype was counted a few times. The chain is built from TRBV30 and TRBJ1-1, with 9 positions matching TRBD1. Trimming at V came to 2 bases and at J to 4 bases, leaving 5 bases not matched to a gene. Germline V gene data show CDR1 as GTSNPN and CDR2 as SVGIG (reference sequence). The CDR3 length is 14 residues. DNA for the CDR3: TGTGCCTGGAGTCTGGGACAGGGATCCACTGAAGCTTTCTTT. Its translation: CAWSLGQGSTEAFF.

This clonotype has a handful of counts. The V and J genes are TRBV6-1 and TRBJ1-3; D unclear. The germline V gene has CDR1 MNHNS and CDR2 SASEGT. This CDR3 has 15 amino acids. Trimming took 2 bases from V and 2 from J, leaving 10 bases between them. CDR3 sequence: CASSEPGEAGNTIYF. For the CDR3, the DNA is TGTGCCAGCAGTGAACCCGGCGAGGCTGGAAACACCATATATTTT.

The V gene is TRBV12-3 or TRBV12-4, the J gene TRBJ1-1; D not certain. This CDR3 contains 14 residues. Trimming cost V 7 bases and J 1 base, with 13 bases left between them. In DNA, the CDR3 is TGTGCCAGCACCTTCAGTCGGGGGAACACTGAAGCTTTCTTT. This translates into CASTFSRGNTEAFF.

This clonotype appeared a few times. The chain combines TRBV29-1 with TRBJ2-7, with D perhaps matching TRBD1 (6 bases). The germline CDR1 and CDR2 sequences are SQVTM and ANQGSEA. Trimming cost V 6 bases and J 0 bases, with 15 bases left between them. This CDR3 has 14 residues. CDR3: CSVKERDNSYEQYF. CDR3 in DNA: TGCAGCGTGAAGGAGAGGGACAACTCCTACGAGCAGTACTTC.

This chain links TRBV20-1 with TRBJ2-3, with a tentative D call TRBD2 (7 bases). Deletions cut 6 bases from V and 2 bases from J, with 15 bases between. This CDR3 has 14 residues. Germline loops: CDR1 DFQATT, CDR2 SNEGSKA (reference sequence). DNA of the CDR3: TGCAGTGCGGATCGGGGGGCCCTCACAGATACGCAGTATTTT. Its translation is CSADRGALTDTQYF.

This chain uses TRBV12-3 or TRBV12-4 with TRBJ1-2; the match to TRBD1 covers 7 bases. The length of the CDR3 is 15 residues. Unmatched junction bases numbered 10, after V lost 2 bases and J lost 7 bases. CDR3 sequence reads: CASSLFRGRGGGYTF. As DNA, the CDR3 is TGTGCCAGCAGTTTATTTAGGGGGCGGGGTGGTGGCTACACCTTC.